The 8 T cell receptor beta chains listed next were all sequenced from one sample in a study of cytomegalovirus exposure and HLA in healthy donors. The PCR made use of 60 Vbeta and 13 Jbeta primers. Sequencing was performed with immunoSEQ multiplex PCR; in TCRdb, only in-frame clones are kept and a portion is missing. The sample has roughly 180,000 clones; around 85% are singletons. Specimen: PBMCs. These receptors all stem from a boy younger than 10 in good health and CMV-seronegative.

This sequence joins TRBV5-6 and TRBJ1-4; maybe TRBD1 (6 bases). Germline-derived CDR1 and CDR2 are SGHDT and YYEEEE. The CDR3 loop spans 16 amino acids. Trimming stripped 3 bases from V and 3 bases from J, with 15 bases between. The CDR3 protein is CASSSGQLQANEKLFF. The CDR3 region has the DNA TGTGCCAGCAGCTCTGGACAGCTACAGGCTAATGAAAAACTGTTTTTT.

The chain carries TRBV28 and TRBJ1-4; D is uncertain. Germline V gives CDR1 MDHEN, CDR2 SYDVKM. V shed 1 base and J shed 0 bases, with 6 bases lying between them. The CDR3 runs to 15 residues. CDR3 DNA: TGTGCCAGCAGTTTATCCGGGGCAACTAATGAAAAACTGTTTTTT. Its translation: CASSLSGATNEKLFF.

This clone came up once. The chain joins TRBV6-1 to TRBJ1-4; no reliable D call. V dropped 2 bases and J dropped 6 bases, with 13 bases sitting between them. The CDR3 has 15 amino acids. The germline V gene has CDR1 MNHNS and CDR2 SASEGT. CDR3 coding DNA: TGTGCCAGCAGTGAAAGTAGGGAGTCTTATGAAAAACTGTTTTTT. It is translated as CASSESRESYEKLFF.

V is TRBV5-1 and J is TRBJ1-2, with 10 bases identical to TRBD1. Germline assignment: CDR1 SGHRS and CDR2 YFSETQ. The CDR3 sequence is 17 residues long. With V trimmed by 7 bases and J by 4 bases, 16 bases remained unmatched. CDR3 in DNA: TGCGCCAGCTCCGCCCAGGGACAGGGGCCGCAAGGCTATGGCTACACCTTC. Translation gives CASSAQGQGPQGYGYTF.

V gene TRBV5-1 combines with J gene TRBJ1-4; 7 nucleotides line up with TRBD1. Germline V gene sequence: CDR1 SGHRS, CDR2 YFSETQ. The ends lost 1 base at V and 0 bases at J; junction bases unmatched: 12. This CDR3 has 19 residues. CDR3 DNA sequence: TGCGCCAGCAGCTTGCGCCCGACAGGGACACCTGCAACTAATGAAAAACTGTTTTTT. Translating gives CASSLRPTGTPATNEKLFF.

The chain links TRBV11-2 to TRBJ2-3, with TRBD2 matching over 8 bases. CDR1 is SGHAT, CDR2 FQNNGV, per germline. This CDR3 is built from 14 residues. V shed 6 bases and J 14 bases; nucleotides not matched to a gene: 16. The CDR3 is CASSQTGGGPGRYF. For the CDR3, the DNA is TGTGCCAGCAGTCAAACTGGCGGGGGGCCGGGCCGGTATTTT.

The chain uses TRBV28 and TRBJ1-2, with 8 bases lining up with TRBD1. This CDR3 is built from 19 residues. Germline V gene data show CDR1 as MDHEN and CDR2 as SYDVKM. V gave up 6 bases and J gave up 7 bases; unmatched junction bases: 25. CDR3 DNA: TGTGCCAGCAGCCCCCCTGTAGTAGGTACAGGGGGGAAAGCGGGTGGCTACACCTTC. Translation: CASSPPVVGTGGKAGGYTF.

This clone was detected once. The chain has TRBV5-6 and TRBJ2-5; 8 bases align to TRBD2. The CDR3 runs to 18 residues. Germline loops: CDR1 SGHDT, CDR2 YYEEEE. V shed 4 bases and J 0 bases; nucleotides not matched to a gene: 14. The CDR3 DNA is TGTGCCAGCAGCCGACTGGCGGGGGGCCTTTTGTACCAAGAGACCCAGTACTTC. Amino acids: CASSRLAGGLLYQETQYF. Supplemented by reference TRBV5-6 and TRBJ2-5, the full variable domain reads DAGVTQSPTHLIKTRGQQVTLRCSPKSGHDTVSWYQQALGQGPQFIFQYYEEEERQRGNFPDRFSGHQFPNYSSELNVNALLLGDSALYLCASSRLAGGLLYQETQYFGPGTRLLVL.